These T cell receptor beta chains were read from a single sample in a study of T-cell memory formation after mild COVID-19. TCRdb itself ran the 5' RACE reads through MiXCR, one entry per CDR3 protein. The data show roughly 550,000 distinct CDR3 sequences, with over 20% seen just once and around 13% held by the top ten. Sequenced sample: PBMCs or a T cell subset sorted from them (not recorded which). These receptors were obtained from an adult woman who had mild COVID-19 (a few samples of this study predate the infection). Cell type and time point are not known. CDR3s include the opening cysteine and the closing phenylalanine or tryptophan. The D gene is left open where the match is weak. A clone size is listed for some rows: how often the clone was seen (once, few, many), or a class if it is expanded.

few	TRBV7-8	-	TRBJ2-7	TGTGCCAGCAGCTTAGACTGGGGCATTGGGCAGTACTTC	CASSLDWGIGQYF
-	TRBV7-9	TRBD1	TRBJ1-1	TGTGCCAGCAGCTTATGGACAGGGGTGAACACTGAAGCTTTCTTT	CASSLWTGVNTEAFF
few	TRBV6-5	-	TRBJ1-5	TGTGCCAGCAGTTACGGGGGGGGCAATCAGCCCCAGCATTTT	CASSYGGGNQPQHF
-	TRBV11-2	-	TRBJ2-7	TGTGCCAGCAGCCCGCGGCAGCGCAAATCCCCTTGGGACTCTGACTACGAGCAGTACTTC	CASSPRQRKSPWDSDYEQYF
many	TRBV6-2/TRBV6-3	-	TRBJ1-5	TGTGCCAGCGGTTCTGTAGCAGGGCCCCAGCATTTT	CASGSVAGPQHF
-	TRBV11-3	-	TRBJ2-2	TGTGCCAGCAGCCCCCCAAACCACATAGGGAGCACCGGGGAGCTGTTTTTT	CASSPPNHIGSTGELFF
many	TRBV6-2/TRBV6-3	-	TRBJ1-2	TGTGCCAGCAGTACCGGACTGATCGACTATGGCTACACCTTC	CASSTGLIDYGYTF
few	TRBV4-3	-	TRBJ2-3	TGCGCCAGCAGCCAAACTTACTTAGATACGCAGTATTTT	CASSQTYLDTQYF
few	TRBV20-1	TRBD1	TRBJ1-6	TGCAGTGCTAGAAAGGGCGGGACAGGCTTAAATTCACCCCTCCACTTT	CSARKGGTGLNSPLHF
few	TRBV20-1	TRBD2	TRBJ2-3	TGCAGTGCCCCGACTAGCGGGAGAACAGGGACAGATACGCAGTATTTT	CSAPTSGRTGTDTQYF
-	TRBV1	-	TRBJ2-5	TGCACCAGCAGCCTGGGTGAGACCCAGTACTTC	CTSSLGETQYF
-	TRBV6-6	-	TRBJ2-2	TGTGCCAGCAGTTACATAAGCGGAACGAACACCGGGGAGCTGTTTTTT	CASSYISGTNTGELFF
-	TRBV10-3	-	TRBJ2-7	TGTGCCATCAGTGTCGAGATCTCCTACGAGCAGTACTTC	CAISVEISYEQYF
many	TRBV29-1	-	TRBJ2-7	TGCAGCGTGAAAGGCGACTACGAGCAGTACTTC	CSVKGDYEQYF
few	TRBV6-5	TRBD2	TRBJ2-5	TGTGCCAGCAGTTACTCAAGCGGGAGTGTCCAAGAGACCCAGTACTTC	CASSYSSGSVQETQYF
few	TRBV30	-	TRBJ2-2	TGTGCCTGGAGTGTCGGCGGGACGAACACCGGGGAGCTGTTTTTT	CAWSVGGTNTGELFF